In its sample, the clone carrying this TCR beta chain was seen a few times. Its antigen is still unknown. The CDR3 contains 14 residues. Trimming left V 7 bases short and J 0 bases short, with 12 bases between. CDR1 and CDR2 from the germline V gene are LNHDA and SQIVND (reference sequence). TCRdb's copy holds only in-frame clones and misses some; the assay was immunoSEQ multiplex PCR. The table shows about 140,000 clones, with roughly 93% occurring only once. These data come from a study of T cell responses to AZD1222 COVID-19 vaccine. The study's findings and limits: White British people made up most donors, females outnumbered males, and clonal diversity was possibly underestimated. Only a handful of AZD1222 recipients were seropositive at baseline. There were repertoire samples only from the period after the peak T cell response.

Sequenced material: peripheral blood, taken after recovery from COVID-19. This rearrangement joins TRBV19 to TRBJ1-1; the D gene is possibly TRBD1 (6 bases). The TCR originated in an adult who had recovered from COVID-19. CDR3 in DNA: TGTGCCAGTACTATTACAGGGATGAACACTGAAGCTTTCTTT. This codes for CASTITGMNTEAFF.